This TCR beta chain came from a study of CD8 T cells in Susac syndrome. Trimming took 0 bases from V and 4 from J; bases not matched to a gene: 6. This CDR3 is 16 amino acids long. Germline loops: CDR1 MNHEY, CDR2 SVGEGT. Reverse transcription of roughly 0.5 to 1 ug RNA was carried out with random hexamers. TCRdb passed the immunoSEQ multiplex PCR reads through MiXCR, listing each CDR3 protein once. The sample records roughly 130,000 distinct CDR3 sequences, roughly 94% being singletons. The rearrangement links TRBV6-2 or TRBV6-3 to TRBJ2-3; 8 bases agree with TRBD1. Sequencing was performed on CD4+ T cells from PBMCs. This TCR derives from a human donor with multiple sclerosis. The CDR3 reads CASSYSGRTGPDTQYF. The CDR3 DNA is TGTGCCAGCAGTTACTCCGGGCGGACAGGGCCAGATACGCAGTATTTT.